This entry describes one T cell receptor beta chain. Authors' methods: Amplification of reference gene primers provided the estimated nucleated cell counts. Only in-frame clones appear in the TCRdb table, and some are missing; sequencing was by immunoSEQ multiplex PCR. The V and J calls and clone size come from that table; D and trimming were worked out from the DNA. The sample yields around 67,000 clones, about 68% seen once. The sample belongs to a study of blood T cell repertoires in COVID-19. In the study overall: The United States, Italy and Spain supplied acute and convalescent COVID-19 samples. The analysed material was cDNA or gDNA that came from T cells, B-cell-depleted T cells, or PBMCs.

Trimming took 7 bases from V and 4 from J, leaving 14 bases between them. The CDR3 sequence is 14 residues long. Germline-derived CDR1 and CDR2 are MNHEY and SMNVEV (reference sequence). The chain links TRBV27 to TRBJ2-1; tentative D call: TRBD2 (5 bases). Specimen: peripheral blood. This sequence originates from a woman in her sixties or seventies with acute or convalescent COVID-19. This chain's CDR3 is CASTPSGNYNEQFF. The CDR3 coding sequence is TGTGCCAGCACCCCCAGCGGCAATTACAATGAGCAGTTCTTC.